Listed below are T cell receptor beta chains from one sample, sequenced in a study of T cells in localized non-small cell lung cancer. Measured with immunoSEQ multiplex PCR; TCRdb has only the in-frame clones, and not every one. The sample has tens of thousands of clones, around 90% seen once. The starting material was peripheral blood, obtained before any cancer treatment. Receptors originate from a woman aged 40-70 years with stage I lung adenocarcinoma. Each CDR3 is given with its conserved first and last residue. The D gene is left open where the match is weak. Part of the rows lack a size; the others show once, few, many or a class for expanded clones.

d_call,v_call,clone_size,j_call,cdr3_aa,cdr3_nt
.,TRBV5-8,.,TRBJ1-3,CASSLDRLSGNTIYF,TGTGCCAGCAGCTTGGACAGACTCTCTGGAAACACCATATATTTT
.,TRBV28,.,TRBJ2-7,CASSIDLYQGEGEQYF,TGTGCCAGCAGCATCGACTTATATCAGGGGGAGGGGGAGCAGTACTTC
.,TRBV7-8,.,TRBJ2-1,CASSLGGQWGDGDEQFF,TGTGCCAGCAGCTTAGGAGGGCAATGGGGGGATGGGGATGAGCAGTTCTTC
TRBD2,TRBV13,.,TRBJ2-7,CASSLGTSGSSYEQYF,TGTGCCAGCAGCTTAGGGACTAGCGGGAGTTCCTACGAGCAGTACTTC
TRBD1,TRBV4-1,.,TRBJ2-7,CASSPLGTGGSYEQYF,TGCGCCAGCAGCCCCCTAGGGACAGGGGGCTCCTACGAGCAGTACTTC
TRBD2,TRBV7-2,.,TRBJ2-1,CASSLVGTSLAGEKFF,TGTGCCAGCAGTCTAGTCGGGACTAGCCTAGCAGGGGAGAAGTTCTTC
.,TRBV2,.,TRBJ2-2,CASRLDGGELFF,TGTGCCAGCAGACTCGATGGCGGGGAGCTGTTTTTT
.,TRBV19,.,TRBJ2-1,CASSWSGASYNEQFF,TGTGCCAGTAGTTGGTCGGGGGCTAGCTACAATGAGCAGTTCTTC
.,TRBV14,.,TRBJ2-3,CASSQDGADTQYF,TGTGCCAGCAGCCAAGATGGAGCAGATACGCAGTATTTT
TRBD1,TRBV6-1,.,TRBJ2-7,CASTAGQGYEQYF,TGTGCCAGCACGGCGGGACAGGGCTACGAGCAGTACTTC
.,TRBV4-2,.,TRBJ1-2,CASSQEWAGLNYGYTF,TGTGCCAGCAGCCAAGAGTGGGCAGGGCTCAACTATGGCTACACCTTC
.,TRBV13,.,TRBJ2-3,CASSASVDTQYF,TGTGCCAGCAGCGCTAGCGTAGATACGCAGTATTTT
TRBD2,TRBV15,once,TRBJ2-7,CATSDLEITSGGSYEQYF,TGTGCCACCAGCGACCTTGAAATTACTAGCGGGGGTTCCTACGAGCAGTACTTC
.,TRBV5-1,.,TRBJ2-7,CASTERDEQYF,TGCGCCAGCACGGAGCGGGACGAGCAGTACTTC
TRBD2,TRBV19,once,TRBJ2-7,CASSRAGGYEQYF,TGTGCCAGTAGTCGAGCGGGAGGCTACGAGCAGTACTTC
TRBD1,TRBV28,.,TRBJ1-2,CASSKTGNYGYTF,TGTGCCAGCAGCAAGACAGGGAACTATGGCTACACCTTC
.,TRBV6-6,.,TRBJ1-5,CASSPRDLQHF,TGTGCCAGCAGTCCACGGGACCTACAGCATTTT
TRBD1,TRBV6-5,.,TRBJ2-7,CASSEYPGGAEQYF,TGTGCCAGCAGTGAATACCCAGGGGGCGCCGAGCAGTACTTC
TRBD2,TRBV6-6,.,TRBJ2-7,CASTSGTYEQYF,TGTGCCAGCACTAGCGGAACCTACGAGCAGTACTTC
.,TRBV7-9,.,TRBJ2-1,CASSLDRLYQFF,TGTGCCAGCAGCTTAGATCGCCTTTATCAGTTCTTC
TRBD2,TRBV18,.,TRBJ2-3,CASSPALAGKTDTQYF,TGTGCCAGCTCACCAGCTCTAGCGGGAAAAACAGATACGCAGTATTTT
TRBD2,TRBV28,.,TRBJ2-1,CASSYQAGGLGSYNEQFF,TGTGCCAGCAGTTACCAAGCGGGAGGGCTGGGGTCCTACAATGAGCAGTTCTTC
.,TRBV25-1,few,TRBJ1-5,CASSATGSNQPQHF,TGTGCCAGCAGTGCTACAGGGAGCAATCAGCCCCAGCATTTT
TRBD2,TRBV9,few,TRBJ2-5,CASSVGLAGDGQETQYF,TGTGCCAGCAGCGTAGGTCTAGCGGGAGATGGACAAGAGACCCAGTACTTC
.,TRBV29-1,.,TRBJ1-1,CSVHPGSFLGTEAFF,TGCAGCGTTCACCCAGGGTCGTTTCTGGGCACTGAAGCTTTCTTT
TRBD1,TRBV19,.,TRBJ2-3,CASSVDRVGTDTQYF,TGTGCCAGTAGTGTCGACAGGGTGGGGACAGATACGCAGTATTTT
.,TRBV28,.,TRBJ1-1,CASMGVLATEAFF,TGTGCCAGTATGGGCGTCTTGGCCACTGAAGCTTTCTTT
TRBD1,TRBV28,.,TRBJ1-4,CASRTGGSNEKLFF,TGTGCCAGCAGGACAGGGGGCTCAAATGAAAAACTGTTTTTT
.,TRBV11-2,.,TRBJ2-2,CASSLGVGDTGELFF,TGTGCCAGCAGCTTAGGGGTGGGGGACACCGGGGAGCTGTTTTTT
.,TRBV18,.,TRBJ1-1,CASSPNELNTEAFF,TGTGCCAGCTCACCAAATGAGCTGAACACTGAAGCTTTCTTT
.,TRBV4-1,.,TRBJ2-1,CASSQQAVFSYNEQFF,TGCGCCAGCAGCCAACAAGCGGTATTCTCCTACAATGAGCAGTTCTTC
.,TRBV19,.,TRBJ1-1,CASRSTFAEAFF,TGTGCCAGTAGAAGTACTTTTGCTGAAGCTTTCTTT
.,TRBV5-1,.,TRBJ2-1,CASSLETGYIYNEQFF,TGCGCCAGCAGCTTGGAAACAGGTTACATTTACAATGAGCAGTTCTTC
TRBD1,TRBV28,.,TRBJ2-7,CASSFRDRGFLWQYF,TGTGCCAGCAGTTTCCGGGACAGGGGTTTTTTGTGGCAGTACTTC
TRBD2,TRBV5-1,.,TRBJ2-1,CASSLAEAGGHYNEQFF,TGCGCCAGCAGCTTGGCCGAGGCGGGAGGGCATTACAATGAGCAGTTCTTC
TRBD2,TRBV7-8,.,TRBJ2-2,CASSSGLAGANTGELFF,TGTGCCAGCAGCTCGGGACTAGCGGGAGCGAACACCGGGGAGCTGTTTTTT
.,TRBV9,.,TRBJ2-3,CASSTGRVGIVTDTQYF,TGTGCCAGCAGCACGGGACGAGTTGGGATCGTCACAGATACGCAGTATTTT
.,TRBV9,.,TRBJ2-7,CASSVDERALLYEQYF,TGTGCCAGCAGCGTAGATGAGAGGGCCCTCTTATACGAGCAGTACTTC
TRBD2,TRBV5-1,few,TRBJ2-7,CASSLVLADEQYF,TGCGCCAGCAGCTTGGTACTAGCGGACGAGCAGTACTTC
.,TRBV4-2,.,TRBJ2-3,CASSQSPPGKGTDTQYF,TGTGCCAGCAGCCAGTCCCCCCCGGGGAAAGGAACAGATACGCAGTATTTT
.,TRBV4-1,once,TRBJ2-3,CASSQDISTDTQYF,TGCGCCAGCAGCCAAGATATTAGCACAGATACGCAGTATTTT
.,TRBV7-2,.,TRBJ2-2,CASSLLGTGELFF,TGTGCCAGCAGCTTACTAGGCACCGGGGAGCTGTTTTTT